This passage covers 9 T cell receptor beta chains from one sample sequenced in a study of T cells after posttransplantation cyclophosphamide. TCRdb keeps only in-frame clones here, not all; method: immunoSEQ multiplex PCR. The sample yields 40,000 or so clones, without any singletons. The specimen was PBMCs. Receptor source: a man aged 25 to 40 in good health and a related stem cell transplant donor.

This clone was recorded at least ten times. The V call is TRBV7-2, the J call TRBJ2-1; possibly TRBD2 for D (6 bases). CDR1 is SGHTA, CDR2 FQGNSA, per germline. The V end lost 5 bases, the J end lost 5 bases, and 10 bases lay between the germline ends. CDR3 length equals 13 residues. CDR3 loop: CASSGDFNNEQFF. The CDR3 DNA reads as TGTGCCAGCAGCGGGGACTTTAACAATGAGCAGTTCTTC.

Many counts were recorded for this clone. The chain recombines TRBV12-3 or TRBV12-4 with TRBJ1-4; tentative D call: TRBD1 (6 bases). This CDR3 is built from 13 residues. V lost 2 bases, J lost 5 bases, and 6 bases lay in between. The CDR3 loop reads CASSLQGNEKLFF. CDR3 nucleotide sequence: TGTGCCAGCAGTTTACAGGGGAATGAAAAACTGTTTTTT.

The sample holds a few counts of this clone. V gene TRBV24-1 combines with J gene TRBJ2-5; D perhaps matches TRBD1 (6 bases). V was pared by 0 bases and J by 5 bases, with 9 bases between. The germline gives CDR1 KGHDR, CDR2 SFDVKD. CDR3 length equals 14 residues. CDR3 DNA sequence: TGTGCCACCAGTGATTTGCGCAGGGGCGAGACCCAGTACTTC. Its protein product is CATSDLRRGETQYF.

V gene TRBV7-3 combines with J gene TRBJ1-1; D is unresolved. Germline CDR1 SGHTA, CDR2 FQGTGA. CDR3 size: 13 residues. The germline V and J ends were trimmed by 6 bases and 3 bases, with 11 bases remaining between them. Written as DNA, the CDR3 is TGTGCCAGCAGGGACTACGGGGACACTGAAGCTTTCTTT. This sequence encodes CASRDYGDTEAFF. Based on the CDR3 plus reference TRBV7-3 and TRBJ1-1, the full variable domain is GAGVSQTPSNKVTEKGKYVELRCDPISGHTALYWYRQSLGQGPEFLIYFQGTGAADDSGLPNDRFFAVRPEGSVSTLKIQRTERGDSAVYLCASRDYGDTEAFFGQGTRLTVV.

This clone was seen many times. The genes are TRBV6-1 and TRBJ2-7; possible D gene TRBD1, 6 bases. Germline V lookup: CDR1 MNHNS, CDR2 SASEGT. The CDR3 totals 15 residues. V was shortened by 8 bases and J by 3 bases, with 20 bases between the two germline ends. This CDR3 is CASSDPGTTGYEQYF. The DNA for the CDR3 is TGTGCCAGCTCCGATCCCGGGACAACCGGCTACGAGCAGTACTTC.

Many counts were recorded for this clone. The genes are TRBV5-6 and TRBJ1-2, with D unclear. Germline V lookup: CDR1 SGHDT, CDR2 YYEEEE. The CDR3 has 11 amino acids. V was trimmed by 1 base and J by 8 bases, leaving 6 bases between them. Here the CDR3 reads CASSLNLGYTF. CDR3 DNA: TGTGCCAGCAGCTTGAATCTAGGCTACACCTTC.

CDR3 sequence (DNA): TGTGCCAGCAGTACGTCCCCTAGCGGGGCCCGGCCGAAGGAGACCCAGTACTTC. Its translation: CASSTSPSGARPKETQYF. The chain recombines TRBV7-9 with TRBJ2-5, with TRBD2 matching over 9 bases. V was clipped by 6 bases and J by 5 bases; unmatched bases: 19. CDR1 and CDR2 from the germline V gene are SEHNR and FQNEAQ (reference sequence). The CDR3 is made up of 18 amino acids.

This clone was seen many times. V is TRBV4-1 and J is TRBJ2-7; D call uncertain. CDR3 length equals 14 residues. Trimming stripped 0 bases from V and 1 base from J, with 7 bases between. Germline V gene lookup returns CDR1 MGHRA and CDR2 YSYEKL. The CDR3 is CASSQEPVSYEQYF. The CDR3 bases are TGCGCCAGCAGCCAAGAGCCGGTTTCCTACGAGCAGTACTTC.

This clone was seen only a few times. This chain links TRBV24-1 with TRBJ1-2; no reliable D call. V was clipped by 4 bases and J by 8 bases, with 10 bases between them. Germline values: CDR1 KGHDR, CDR2 SFDVKD. This CDR3 spans 12 amino acids. The CDR3 reads CATSDRAYGYTF. The CDR3 DNA is TGTGCCACCAGTGACCGTGCCTACGGCTACACCTTC.